Included here is one T cell receptor beta chain sequence, with context. This entry belongs to a study of cytomegalovirus exposure and HLA in healthy donors. Germline-derived CDR1 and CDR2 are SGDLS and YYNGEE. V was shortened by 4 bases and J by 2 bases, with 9 bases between the two germline ends. This CDR3 has 13 amino acids. PCR primers comprised 60 Vbeta and 13 Jbeta primers. Libraries were prepared by immunoSEQ multiplex PCR; TCRdb keeps only in-frame clonotypes and omits some of them. Of about 89,000 clones listed, approximately 63% are singletons. The sample consisted of PBMCs. This chain uses TRBV9 with TRBJ2-5; D perhaps matches TRBD2 (5 bases). The receptor was isolated from a woman in her twenties or thirties in good health and CMV-seronegative. The CDR3 DNA follows: TGTGCCAGCAGCCCCGGAGGTCAAGAGACCCAGTACTTC. It codes for CASSPGGQETQYF.